The rows below give T cell receptor beta chains drawn from one sample of a study of cytomegalovirus exposure and HLA in healthy donors. TCRdb's copy holds only in-frame clones and misses some; the assay was immunoSEQ multiplex PCR. There are 150,000 to 200,000 clones in the sample; approximately 80% occur only once, and about 2.3% lies in the top ten. Sequencing used PBMCs. The receptors were gathered from a man aged 25 to 45 in good health and CMV-seropositive. Each CDR3 is given with its conserved first and last residue. Fields, in order: clone size, J gene, D gene, CDR3 length, V gene, CDR3 protein, CDR3 DNA. The D gene is left open where the match is weak. For some rows the clone size is stated as once, few or many, or as a class when expanded; others skip it.

>.|TRBJ1-2|TRBD1|16|TRBV7-9
CASSSPAGTGHYGYTF
TGTGCCAGCAGCTCCCCAGCCGGGACAGGGCACTATGGCTACACCTTC
>once|TRBJ2-7|TRBD1|12|TRBV7-6
CATGTGAYEQYF
TGTGCGACCGGGACAGGAGCCTACGAGCAGTACTTC
>.|TRBJ1-1|.|13|TRBV9
CASSVATETEAFF
TGTGCCAGCAGCGTAGCTACCGAAACTGAAGCTTTCTTT
>.|TRBJ1-1|TRBD1|15|TRBV15
CATSRSSTGMTEAFF
TGTGCCACCAGCAGATCGTCGACAGGGATGACTGAAGCTTTCTTT
>.|TRBJ2-4|.|16|TRBV19
CASSLQGANAKNIQYF
TGTGCCAGTAGCCTACAGGGAGCTAATGCCAAAAACATTCAGTACTTC
>.|TRBJ1-5|.|13|TRBV19
CASSFGSSQPQHF
TGTGCCAGTAGTTTCGGGTCAAGCCAGCCCCAGCATTTT
>.|TRBJ2-4|.|14|TRBV6-6
CASSYSELVDIQYF
TGTGCCAGCAGTTACTCGGAACTAGTAGACATTCAGTACTTC
>.|TRBJ1-1|.|13|TRBV7-9
CASSRTVNTEAFF
TGTGCCAGCAGCCGGACAGTCAACACTGAAGCTTTCTTT
>.|TRBJ2-7|TRBD1|12|TRBV29-1
CSVEDREYEQYF
TGCAGCGTAGAGGACAGGGAATACGAGCAGTACTTC
>.|TRBJ1-1|.|14|TRBV5-1
CASSLAYGNTEAFF
TGCGCCAGCAGCTTGGCCTACGGTAACACTGAAGCTTTCTTT
>.|TRBJ1-3|.|13|TRBV7-9
CASSSYSGNTIYF
TGTGCCAGCAGCTCCTACTCTGGAAACACCATATATTTT
>.|TRBJ1-1|.|13|TRBV7-8
CASSLEQGTEAFF
TGTGCCAGCAGCTTAGAACAGGGAACTGAAGCTTTCTTT
>once|TRBJ2-7|.|16|TRBV7-9
CASSLARGRSAYEQYF
TGTGCCAGCAGCTTAGCTAGGGGCCGTTCGGCCTACGAGCAGTACTTC
>.|TRBJ1-5|TRBD1|15|TRBV5-8
CASSFRTGRDQPQHF
TGTGCCAGCAGCTTCAGGACAGGGAGGGATCAGCCCCAGCATTTT
>once|TRBJ1-1|.|14|TRBV10-3
CAISSQGGNTEAFF
TGTGCCATCAGCTCACAGGGTGGGAACACTGAAGCTTTCTTT
>.|TRBJ2-7|.|13|TRBV4-3
CASSQDWPYEQYF
TGCGCCAGCAGCCAAGATTGGCCCTACGAGCAGTACTTC
>.|TRBJ2-3|.|12|TRBV2
CASSERDSSRYF
TGTGCCAGCAGTGAGAGGGACTCGTCTAGGTATTTT
>.|TRBJ2-5|TRBD2|16|TRBV7-9
CASSLRAGGPVETQYF
TGTGCCAGCAGCTTAAGGGCGGGGGGGCCGGTGGAGACCCAGTACTTC
>.|TRBJ1-2|.|15|TRBV6-1
CASSERGFKGYGYTF
TGTGCCAGCAGTGAAAGAGGGTTCAAGGGCTATGGCTACACCTTC
>.|TRBJ2-5|.|16|TRBV7-2
CASSLVLDRPNLSPYF
TGTGCCAGCAGCTTAGTCCTTGACAGGCCAAACCTCTCGCCGTACTTC
>.|TRBJ2-5|.|15|TRBV19
CASRSPSGPQETQYF
TGTGCCAGTAGATCCCCCAGCGGGCCTCAAGAGACCCAGTACTTC
>.|TRBJ2-6|.|15|TRBV4-3
CASSGGSSGANVLTF
TGCGCCAGCAGCGGGGGGAGCTCTGGGGCCAACGTCCTGACTTTC
>.|TRBJ2-7|TRBD2|15|TRBV7-2
CASSLGLAGEHEQYF
TGTGCCAGCAGCTTAGGGCTAGCGGGGGAACACGAGCAGTACTTC
>.|TRBJ2-2|.|14|TRBV30
CAWTRGAYTGELFF
TGTGCCTGGACCCGGGGGGCTTACACCGGGGAGCTGTTTTTT
>.|TRBJ1-2|.|13|TRBV9
CASTLGGDYGYTF
TGTGCCAGCACCCTGGGGGGGGACTATGGCTACACCTTC
>.|TRBJ2-1|TRBD2|15|TRBV4-3
CASSQARGGLDEQFF
TGCGCCAGCAGCCAAGCGCGGGGGGGCTTGGATGAGCAGTTCTTC
>.|TRBJ1-5|TRBD1|17|TRBV4-1
CASSQGRGGTGDQPQHF
TGCGCCAGCAGCCAAGGAAGGGGGGGGACAGGGGATCAGCCCCAGCATTTT
>once|TRBJ2-7|TRBD1|15|TRBV5-1
CASSLTGAETYEQYF
TGCGCCAGCAGCCTGACAGGGGCCGAGACTTACGAGCAGTACTTC